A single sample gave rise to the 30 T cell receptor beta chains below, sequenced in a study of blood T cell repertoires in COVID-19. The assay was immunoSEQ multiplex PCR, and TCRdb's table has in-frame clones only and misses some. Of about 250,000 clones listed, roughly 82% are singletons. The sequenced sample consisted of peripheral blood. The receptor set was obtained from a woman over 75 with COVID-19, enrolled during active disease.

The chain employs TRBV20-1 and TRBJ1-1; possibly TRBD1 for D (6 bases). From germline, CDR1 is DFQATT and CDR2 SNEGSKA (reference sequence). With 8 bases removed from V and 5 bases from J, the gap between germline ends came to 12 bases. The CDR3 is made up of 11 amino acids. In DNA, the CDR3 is TGCAGTCCCGCCCAGGGGACTGAAGCTTTCTTT. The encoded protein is CSPAQGTEAFF.

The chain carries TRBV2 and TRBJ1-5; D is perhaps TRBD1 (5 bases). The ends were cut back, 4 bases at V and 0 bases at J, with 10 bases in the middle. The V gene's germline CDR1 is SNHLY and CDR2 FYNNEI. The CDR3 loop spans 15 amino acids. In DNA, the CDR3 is TGTGCCAGCAGTGTGACAGAGAATAGCAATCAGCCCCAGCATTTT. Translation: CASSVTENSNQPQHF.

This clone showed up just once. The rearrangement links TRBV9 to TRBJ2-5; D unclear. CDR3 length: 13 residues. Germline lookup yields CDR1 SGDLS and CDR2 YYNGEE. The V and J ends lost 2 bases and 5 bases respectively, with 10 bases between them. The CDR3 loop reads CASSVGISETQYF. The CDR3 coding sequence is TGTGCCAGCAGCGTGGGCATCTCGGAGACCCAGTACTTC.

CDR3 residues: CASSPGQSSYNEQFF. The CDR3 coding sequence is TGTGCCAGTAGTCCGGGACAGAGCTCCTACAATGAGCAGTTCTTC. V and J are TRBV19 and TRBJ2-1; TRBD1 aligns across 7 bases. This CDR3 comprises 15 residues. Germline CDR1 reads LNHDA; CDR2 reads SQIVND (reference sequence). V lost 5 bases and J lost 0; bases outside the gene matches: 4.

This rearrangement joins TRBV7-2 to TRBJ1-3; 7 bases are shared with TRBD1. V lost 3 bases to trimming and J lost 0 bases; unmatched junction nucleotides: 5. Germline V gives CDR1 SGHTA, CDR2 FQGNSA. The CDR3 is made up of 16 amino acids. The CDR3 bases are TGTGCCAGCAGCTTCACCGGACAGGTCTCTGGAAACACCATATATTTT. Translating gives CASSFTGQVSGNTIYF.

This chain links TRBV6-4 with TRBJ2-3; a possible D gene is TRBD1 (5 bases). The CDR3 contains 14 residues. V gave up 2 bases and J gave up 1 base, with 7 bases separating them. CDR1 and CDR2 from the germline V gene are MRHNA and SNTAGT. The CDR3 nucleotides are TGTGCCAGCAGTGACGACAGACGCACAGATACGCAGTATTTT. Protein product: CASSDDRRTDTQYF.

CDR3 nucleotide sequence: TGTGCCAGCTCCTCCGGCGGGACAGGGTACACTGAAGCTTTCTTT. This encodes CASSSGGTGYTEAFF. V gene TRBV18 combines with J gene TRBJ1-1; 9 bases line up with TRBD1. The CDR3 is 15 amino acids. Germline trimming cut 6 bases from V and 3 bases from J; bases unmatched to any gene: 8. The germline V gene has CDR1 KGHSH and CDR2 LQKENI.

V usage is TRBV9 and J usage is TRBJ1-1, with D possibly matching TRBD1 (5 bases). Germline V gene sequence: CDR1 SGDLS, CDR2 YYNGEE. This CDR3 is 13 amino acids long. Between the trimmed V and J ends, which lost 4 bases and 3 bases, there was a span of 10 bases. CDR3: CASSPRGYTEAFF. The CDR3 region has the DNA TGTGCCAGCAGCCCCCGGGGGTACACTGAAGCTTTCTTT.

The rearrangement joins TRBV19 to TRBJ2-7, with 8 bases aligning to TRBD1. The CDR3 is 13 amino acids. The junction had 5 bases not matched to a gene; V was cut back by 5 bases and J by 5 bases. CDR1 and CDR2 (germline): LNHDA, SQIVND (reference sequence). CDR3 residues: CASSVRGRDEQYF. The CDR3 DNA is TGTGCCAGTAGTGTCAGGGGGCGGGACGAGCAGTACTTC.

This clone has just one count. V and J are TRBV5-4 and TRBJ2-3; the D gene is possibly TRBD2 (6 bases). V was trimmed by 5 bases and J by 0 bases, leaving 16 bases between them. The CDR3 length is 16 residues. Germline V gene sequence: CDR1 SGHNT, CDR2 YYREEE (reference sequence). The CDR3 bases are TGTGCCAGCAGGAGGATGGCGAGCGGGAGCACAGATACGCAGTATTTT. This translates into CASRRMASGSTDTQYF.

The chain's CDR3 is CASSIRTGEAQPQHF. CDR3 nucleotide sequence: TGTGCCAGTAGTATTAGGACAGGGGAAGCTCAGCCCCAGCATTTT. The gene calls are TRBV19 and TRBJ1-5, with TRBD1 matching over 9 bases. The CDR3 covers 15 residues. The germline CDR1 and CDR2 sequences are LNHDA and SQIVND (reference sequence). The junction had 6 bases not matched to a gene; V was cut back by 3 bases and J by 6 bases.

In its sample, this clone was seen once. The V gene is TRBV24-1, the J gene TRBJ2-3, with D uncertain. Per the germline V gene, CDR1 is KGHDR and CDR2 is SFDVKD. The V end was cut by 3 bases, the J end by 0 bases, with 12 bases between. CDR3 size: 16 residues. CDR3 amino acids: CATSDLLKTSTDTQYF. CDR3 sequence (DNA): TGTGCCACCAGTGATCTGCTAAAAACTAGCACAGATACGCAGTATTTT.

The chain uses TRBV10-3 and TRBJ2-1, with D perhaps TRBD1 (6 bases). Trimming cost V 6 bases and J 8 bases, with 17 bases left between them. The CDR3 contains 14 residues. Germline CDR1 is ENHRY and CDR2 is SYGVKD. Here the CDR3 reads CAIRNRDRWDEQFF. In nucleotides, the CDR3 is TGTGCCATCAGGAACAGGGACCGTTGGGATGAGCAGTTCTTC.

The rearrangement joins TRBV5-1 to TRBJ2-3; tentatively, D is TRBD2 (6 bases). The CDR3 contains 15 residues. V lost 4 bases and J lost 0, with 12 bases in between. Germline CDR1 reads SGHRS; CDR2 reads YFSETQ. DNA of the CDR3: TGCGCCAGCAGCCCACCGGGAGCGAGCACAGATACGCAGTATTTT. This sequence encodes CASSPPGASTDTQYF.

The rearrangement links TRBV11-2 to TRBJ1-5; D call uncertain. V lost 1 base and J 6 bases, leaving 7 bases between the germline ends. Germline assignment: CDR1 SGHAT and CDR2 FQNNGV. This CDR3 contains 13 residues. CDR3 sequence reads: CASSLGVSQPQHF. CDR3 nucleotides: TGTGCCAGCAGCTTAGGTGTGAGTCAGCCCCAGCATTTT.

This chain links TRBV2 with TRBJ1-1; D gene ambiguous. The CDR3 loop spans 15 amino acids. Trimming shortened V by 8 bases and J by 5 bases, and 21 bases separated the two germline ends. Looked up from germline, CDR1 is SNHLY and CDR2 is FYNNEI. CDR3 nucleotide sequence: TGTGCCAGCTCTAACGAGGCCTCAGGAGGGACTGAAGCTTTCTTT. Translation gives CASSNEASGGTEAFF.

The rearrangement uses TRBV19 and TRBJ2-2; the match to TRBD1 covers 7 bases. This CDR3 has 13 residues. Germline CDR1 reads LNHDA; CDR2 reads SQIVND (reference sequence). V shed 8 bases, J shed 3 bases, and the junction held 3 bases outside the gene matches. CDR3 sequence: CASYRGYTGELFF. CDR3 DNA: TGTGCCAGTTACAGGGGATACACCGGGGAGCTGTTTTTT.

Here the CDR3 reads CASSQGASGRTGELFF. DNA of the CDR3: TGTGCCAGCAGCCAAGGTGCTAGCGGGAGGACCGGGGAGCTGTTTTTT. The V and J genes are TRBV3-1 (or the pseudogene TRBV3-2) and TRBJ2-2; TRBD2 agrees at 11 bases. V dropped 1 base and J dropped 5; count of bases not matched to a gene: 3. Germline-derived CDR1 and CDR2 are LGHDT and YNNKEL (reference sequence). This CDR3 is 16 amino acids long.

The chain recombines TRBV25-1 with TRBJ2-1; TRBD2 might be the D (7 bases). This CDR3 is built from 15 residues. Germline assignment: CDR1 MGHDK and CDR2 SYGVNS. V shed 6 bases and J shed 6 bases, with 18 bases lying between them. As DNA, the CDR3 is TGTGCCAGCAGCGATCTAGGGGGGGTTCGCAATGAGCAGTTCTTC. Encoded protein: CASSDLGGVRNEQFF.

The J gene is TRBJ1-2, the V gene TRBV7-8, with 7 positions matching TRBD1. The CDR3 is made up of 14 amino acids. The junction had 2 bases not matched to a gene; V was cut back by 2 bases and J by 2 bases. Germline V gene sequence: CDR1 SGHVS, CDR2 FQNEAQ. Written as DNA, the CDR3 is TGTGCCAGCAGCTTACGGGACAGCAACTATGGCTACACCTTC. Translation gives CASSLRDSNYGYTF.

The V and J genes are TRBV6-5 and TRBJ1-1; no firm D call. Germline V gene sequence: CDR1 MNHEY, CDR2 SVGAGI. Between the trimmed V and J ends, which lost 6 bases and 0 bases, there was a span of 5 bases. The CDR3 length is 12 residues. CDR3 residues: CASRRVNTEAFF. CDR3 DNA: TGTGCCAGCAGGAGGGTGAACACTGAAGCTTTCTTT.

CDR3 in amino acids: CASTDRGGQPQHF. CDR3 sequence (DNA): TGTGCCAGCACCGACAGGGGGGGTCAGCCCCAGCATTTT. The genes are TRBV28 and TRBJ1-5, with 9 bases fitting TRBD1. V trimming: 7 bases; J trimming: 6 bases; junction bases outside the gene matches: 4. The V gene's germline CDR1 is MDHEN and CDR2 SYDVKM. The CDR3 loop spans 13 amino acids.

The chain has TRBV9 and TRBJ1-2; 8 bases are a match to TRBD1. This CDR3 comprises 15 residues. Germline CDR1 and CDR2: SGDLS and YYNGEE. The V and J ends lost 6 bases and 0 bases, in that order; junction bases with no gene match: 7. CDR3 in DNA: TGTGCCAGCACCCAATGGACAGGGCCTAACTATGGCTACACCTTC. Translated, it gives CASTQWTGPNYGYTF.

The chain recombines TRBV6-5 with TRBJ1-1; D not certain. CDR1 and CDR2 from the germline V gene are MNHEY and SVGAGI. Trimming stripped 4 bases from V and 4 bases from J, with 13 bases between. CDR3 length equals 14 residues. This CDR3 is CASSSPGRATEAFF. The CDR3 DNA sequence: TGTGCCAGCAGTTCCCCCGGGAGGGCCACTGAAGCTTTCTTT.

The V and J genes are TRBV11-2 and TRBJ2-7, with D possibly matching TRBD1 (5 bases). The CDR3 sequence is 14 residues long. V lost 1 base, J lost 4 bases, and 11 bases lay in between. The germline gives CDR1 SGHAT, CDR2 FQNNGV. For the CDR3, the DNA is TGTGCCAGCAGCTTAGGACCTACAGGATACGAGCAGTACTTC. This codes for CASSLGPTGYEQYF.

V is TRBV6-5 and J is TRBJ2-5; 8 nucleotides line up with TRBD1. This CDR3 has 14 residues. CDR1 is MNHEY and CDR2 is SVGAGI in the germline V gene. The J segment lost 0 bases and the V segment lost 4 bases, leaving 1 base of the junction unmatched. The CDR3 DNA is TGTGCCAGCAGTTGGACAGGGTACCAAGAGACCCAGTACTTC. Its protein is CASSWTGYQETQYF.

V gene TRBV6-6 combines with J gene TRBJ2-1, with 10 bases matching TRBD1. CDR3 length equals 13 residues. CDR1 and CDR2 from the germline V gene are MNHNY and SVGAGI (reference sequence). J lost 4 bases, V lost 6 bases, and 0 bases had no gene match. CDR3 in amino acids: CASRDRGYNEQFF. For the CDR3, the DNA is TGTGCCAGCAGGGACAGGGGGTACAATGAGCAGTTCTTC.

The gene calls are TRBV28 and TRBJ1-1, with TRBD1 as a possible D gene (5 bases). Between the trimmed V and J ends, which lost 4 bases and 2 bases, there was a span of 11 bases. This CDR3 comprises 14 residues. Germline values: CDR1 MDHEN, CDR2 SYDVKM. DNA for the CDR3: TGTGCCAGCAGTTCCCCAGGGTTAAACACTGAAGCTTTCTTT. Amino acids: CASSSPGLNTEAFF.

The CDR3 DNA is TGTGCCAGCAGTAGGCAGGGTTCCTATGGCTACACCTTC. Translated: CASSRQGSYGYTF. This chain links TRBV28 with TRBJ1-2; TRBD1 is a possible D gene (5 bases). The CDR3 extends over 13 amino acids. Germline values: CDR1 MDHEN, CDR2 SYDVKM. Trimming removed 5 bases from V and 4 bases from J, with 11 bases in between.

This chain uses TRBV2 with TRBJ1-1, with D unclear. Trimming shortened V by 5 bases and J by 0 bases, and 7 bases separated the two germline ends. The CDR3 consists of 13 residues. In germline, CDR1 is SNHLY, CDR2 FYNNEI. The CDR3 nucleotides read TGTGCCAGCAGTTTGGGCCTGAACACTGAAGCTTTCTTT. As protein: CASSLGLNTEAFF.